This T cell receptor beta chain derives from a study of cytomegalovirus exposure and HLA in healthy donors. Notes on this clone: As yet, its antigen is unknown.

Study-level results: Serostatus for CMV was the only available immune exposure information.

This CDR3 comprises 16 residues. Germline CDR1 SEHNR, CDR2 FQNEAQ (reference sequence). Trimming took 2 bases from V and 0 from J, leaving 11 bases between them. PCR employed 60 Vbeta and 13 Jbeta primers. Libraries were prepared by immunoSEQ multiplex PCR; TCRdb keeps only in-frame clonotypes and omits some of them. Recorded for this sample: more than 90,000 clones. The sequence came from a man between 35 and 55 years old in good health and CMV-seropositive. The specimen sequenced was PBMCs. The chain employs TRBV7-9 and TRBJ2-1; perhaps TRBD2 as D (5 bases). The CDR3 nucleotides read TGTGCCAGCAGCTTAATAGCGCCCGCCTCCTACAATGAGCAGTTCTTC. Translation gives CASSLIAPASYNEQFF.